This TCR beta chain is drawn from a study of T-cell memory formation after mild COVID-19. This clonotype was found a few times. Libraries for TCRalpha and TCRbeta carried sample barcodes and unique molecular identifiers via 5'RACE. TCRdb analysed the 5' RACE reads with MiXCR anew, one entry per CDR3 protein. In the table there are approximately 300,000 distinct CDR3 sequences, approximately 19% of which are singletons. The CDR3 spans 15 residues. V was pared by 6 bases and J by 0 bases, with 16 bases between. Germline lookup yields CDR1 DFQATT and CDR2 SNEGSKA (reference sequence). The source of this sequence is a man aged 18 to 30 who had mild COVID-19 (a few samples of this study predate the infection). Cell type and time point are not known. Sequenced: PBMCs or a T cell subset sorted from them (not recorded which). The chain carries TRBV20-1 and TRBJ2-3; no firm D call. CDR3 residues: CSADLAASSTDTQYF. Written as DNA, the CDR3 is TGCAGTGCCGACCTGGCGGCCTCTAGCACAGATACGCAGTATTTT.